This T cell receptor (beta chain) was recorded in a study of early T cells in non-severe SARS-CoV-2 infection. Study-wide context: Sequencing of unsorted whole blood was done on bulk RNA, leaving chains unpaired. General study points: The matching step, a VDJdb search, favored anti-spike CD8 responses and missed private and CD4 specificities.

Per the germline V gene, CDR1 is MNHEY and CDR2 is SMNVEV (reference sequence). The length of the CDR3 is 15 residues. Trimming at V came to 2 bases and at J to 3 bases, leaving 4 bases not matched to a gene. Points on this clonotype: Its antigen remains unknown.

Individually, cDNA molecules had unique molecular identifiers attached to them. Each CDR3 protein gets one entry after TCRdb re-called the 5' RACE reads with MiXCR. The sample lists about 75,000 distinct CDR3 sequences, about 11% seen once, with 12% in the top ten. The chain is built from TRBV27 and TRBJ1-5, with 7 bases that match TRBD1. The sequencing here drew on whole blood, taken at baseline. The receptor comes from an adult who was a healthcare worker with PCR-confirmed SARS-CoV-2 infection or an uninfected control (not recorded which). The CDR3 protein is CASSLNRGHNQPQHF. Written as DNA, the CDR3 is TGTGCCAGCAGTTTAAACAGGGGACACAATCAGCCCCAGCATTTT.